This T cell receptor beta chain was identified in a study of CD8+ T cells in alopecia areata. As the sequencing template, cDNA was produced by extracting RNA and reverse transcribing it. This table comes from immunoSEQ multiplex PCR, and its TCRdb copy is limited to in-frame clones, with some not included. The table records about 110,000 clones, 45% to 70% of them present only once. Germline V CDR1 and CDR2: MNHEY, SVGAGI. J gave up 2 bases and V 5 bases, and 4 bases lay outside the gene matches. This CDR3 contains 14 residues. The rearrangement joins TRBV6-5 to TRBJ2-7; 9 nucleotides agree with TRBD2. Sequenced sample: CD8+ T cells sorted from blood. The clonotype comes from a human donor in good health. CDR3 nucleotide sequence: TGTGCCAGCAGTCCAGCGGGGGGAACCTACGAGCAGTACTTC. Encoded protein: CASSPAGGTYEQYF.